Only one count was recorded for the clone carrying this T cell receptor beta chain. Its antigen is unidentified. The sample belongs to a study of T cell repertoires in cytomegalovirus infection. TCRdb recomputed calls from the reads with MiXCR, one row per CDR3 protein. Found here are about 340,000 distinct CDR3 sequences, approximately 32% of them singletons; the top ten hold approximately 20%. V was clipped by 3 bases and J by 6 bases, with 14 bases between them. The CDR3 contains 14 residues. Germline V gene lookup returns CDR1 ENHRY and CDR2 SYGVKD. Sequencing was performed on cultured PBMCs, taken from culture after CMV antigen stimulation. V gene TRBV10-3 combines with J gene TRBJ1-1; a weak D match, TRBD1 (5 bases). This TCR was sampled from a human donor in good health (CMV status not recorded). Some clones in this sample may be carry-over from other donors' samples. The CDR3 here is CAISDERGTPEAFF. The CDR3 DNA reads TGTGCCATCAGTGACGAGAGGGGAACCCCTGAAGCTTTCTTT.